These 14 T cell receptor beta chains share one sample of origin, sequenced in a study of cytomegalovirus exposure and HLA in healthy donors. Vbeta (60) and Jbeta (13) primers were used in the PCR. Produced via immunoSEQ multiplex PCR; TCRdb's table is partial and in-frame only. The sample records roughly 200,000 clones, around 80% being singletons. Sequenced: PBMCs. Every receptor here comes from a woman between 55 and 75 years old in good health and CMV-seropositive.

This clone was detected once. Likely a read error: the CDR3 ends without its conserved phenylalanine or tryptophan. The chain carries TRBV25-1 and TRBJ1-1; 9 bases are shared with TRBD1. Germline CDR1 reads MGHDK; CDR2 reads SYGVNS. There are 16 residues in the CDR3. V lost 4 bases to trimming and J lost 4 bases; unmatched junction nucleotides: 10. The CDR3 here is CASSALDRGSLTEAFL. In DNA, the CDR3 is TGTGCCAGCAGTGCCCTGGACAGGGGATCGCTCACTGAAGCTTTCCTT.

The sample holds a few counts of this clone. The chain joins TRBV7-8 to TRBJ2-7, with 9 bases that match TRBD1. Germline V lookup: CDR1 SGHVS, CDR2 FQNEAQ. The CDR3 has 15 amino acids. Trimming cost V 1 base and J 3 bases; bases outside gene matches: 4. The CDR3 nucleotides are TGTGCCAGCAGCTTAGAGGGACAGGGCCTCTACGAGCAGTACTTC. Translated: CASSLEGQGLYEQYF. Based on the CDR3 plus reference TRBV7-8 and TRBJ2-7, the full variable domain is GAGVSQSPRYKVAKRGQDVALRCDPISGHVSLFWYQQALGQGPEFLTYFQNEAQLDKSGLPSDRFFAERPEGSVSTLKIQRTQQEDSAVYLCASSLEGQGLYEQYFGPGTRLTVT.

The CDR3 reads CASATGVRETQYF. The CDR3 coding sequence is TGTGCCAGCGCAACAGGGGTTCGAGAGACCCAGTACTTC. The rearrangement joins TRBV5-4 to TRBJ2-5; 7 bases align to TRBD1. With V trimmed by 7 bases and J by 4 bases, 7 bases remained unmatched. From germline, CDR1 is SGHNT and CDR2 YYREEE (reference sequence). This CDR3 comprises 13 residues.

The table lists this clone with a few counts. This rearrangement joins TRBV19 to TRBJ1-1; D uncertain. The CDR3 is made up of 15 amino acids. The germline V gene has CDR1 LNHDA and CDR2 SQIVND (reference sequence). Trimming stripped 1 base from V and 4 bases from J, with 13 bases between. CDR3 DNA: TGTGCCAGTAGTATAGCGGGGTATGGAGGCACTGAAGCTTTCTTT. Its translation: CASSIAGYGGTEAFF.

The CDR3 sequence: CSVQFSRGYGYTF. For the CDR3, the DNA is TGCAGCGTTCAATTCTCGCGGGGATATGGCTACACCTTC. V usage is TRBV29-1 and J usage is TRBJ1-2; D is uncertain. Germline CDR1 SQVTM, CDR2 ANQGSEA. This CDR3 has 13 residues. Trimming shortened V by 5 bases and J by 5 bases, and 15 bases separated the two germline ends. The whole variable domain, filled in from reference TRBV29-1 and TRBJ1-2, reads SAVISQKPSRDICQRGTSLTIQCQVDSQVTMMFWYRQQPGQSLTLIATANQGSEATYESGFVIDKFPISRPNLTFSTLTVSNMSPEDSSIYLCSVQFSRGYGYTFGSGTRLTVV.

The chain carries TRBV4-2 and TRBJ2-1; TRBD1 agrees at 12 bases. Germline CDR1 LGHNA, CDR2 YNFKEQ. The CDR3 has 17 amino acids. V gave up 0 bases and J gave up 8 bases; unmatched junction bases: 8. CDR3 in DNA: TGTGCCAGCAGCCAAGATCGGGGGACAGGGGGCTTCGATGAGCAGTTCTTC. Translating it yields CASSQDRGTGGFDEQFF.

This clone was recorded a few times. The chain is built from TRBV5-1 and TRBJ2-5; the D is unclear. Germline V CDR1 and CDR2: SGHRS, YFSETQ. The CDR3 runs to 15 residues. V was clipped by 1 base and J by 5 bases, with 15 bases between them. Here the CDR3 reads CASSLSGRQRETQYF. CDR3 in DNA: TGCGCCAGCAGCTTGAGTGGTCGTCAGAGGGAGACCCAGTACTTC.

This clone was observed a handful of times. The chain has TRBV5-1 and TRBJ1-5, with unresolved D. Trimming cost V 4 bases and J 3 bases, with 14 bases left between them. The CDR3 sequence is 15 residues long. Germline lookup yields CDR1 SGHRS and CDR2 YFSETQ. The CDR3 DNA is TGCGCCAGCAGCGTGGGAGACAACCTCAATCAGCCCCAGCATTTT. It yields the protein CASSVGDNLNQPQHF.

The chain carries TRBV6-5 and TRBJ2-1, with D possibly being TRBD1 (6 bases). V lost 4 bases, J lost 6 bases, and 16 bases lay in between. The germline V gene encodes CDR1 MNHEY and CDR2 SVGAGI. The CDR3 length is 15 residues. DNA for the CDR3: TGTGCCAGCAGTTTTGGGGGCCCGAGGTCCAATGAGCAGTTCTTC. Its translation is CASSFGGPRSNEQFF.

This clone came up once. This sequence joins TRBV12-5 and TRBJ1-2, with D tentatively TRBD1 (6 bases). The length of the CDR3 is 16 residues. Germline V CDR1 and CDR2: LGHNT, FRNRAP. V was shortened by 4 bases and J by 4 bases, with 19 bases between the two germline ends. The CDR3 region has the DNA TGTGCTAGTGGTTCCCAATATCACAGGGATATCTATGGCTACACCTTC. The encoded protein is CASGSQYHRDIYGYTF.

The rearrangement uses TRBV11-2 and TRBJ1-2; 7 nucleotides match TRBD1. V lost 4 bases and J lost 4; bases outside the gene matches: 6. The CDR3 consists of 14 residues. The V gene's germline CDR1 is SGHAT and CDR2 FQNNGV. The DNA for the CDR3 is TGTGCCAGCAGCTCTACAGGGGTTAGCTATGGCTACACCTTC. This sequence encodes CASSSTGVSYGYTF.

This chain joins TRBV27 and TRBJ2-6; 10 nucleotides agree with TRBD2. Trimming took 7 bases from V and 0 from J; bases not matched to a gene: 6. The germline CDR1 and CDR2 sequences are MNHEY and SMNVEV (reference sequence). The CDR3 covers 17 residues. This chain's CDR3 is CASMGLATHSGANVLTF. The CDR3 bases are TGTGCCAGCATGGGACTAGCGACCCACTCTGGGGCCAACGTCCTGACTTTC.

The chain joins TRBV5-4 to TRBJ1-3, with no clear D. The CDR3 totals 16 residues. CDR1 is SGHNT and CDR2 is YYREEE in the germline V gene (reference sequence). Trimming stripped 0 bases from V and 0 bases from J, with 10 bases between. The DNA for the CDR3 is TGTGCCAGCAGCTTGGGACCTCAGGACTCTGGAAACACCATATATTTT. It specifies CASSLGPQDSGNTIYF.

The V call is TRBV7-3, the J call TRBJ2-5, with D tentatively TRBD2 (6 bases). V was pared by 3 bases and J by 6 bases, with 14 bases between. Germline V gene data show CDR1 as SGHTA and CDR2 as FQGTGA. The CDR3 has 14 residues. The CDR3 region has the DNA TGTGCCAGCAGCTTGGACGGGGGTGGAAAGACCCAGTACTTC. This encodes CASSLDGGGKTQYF.